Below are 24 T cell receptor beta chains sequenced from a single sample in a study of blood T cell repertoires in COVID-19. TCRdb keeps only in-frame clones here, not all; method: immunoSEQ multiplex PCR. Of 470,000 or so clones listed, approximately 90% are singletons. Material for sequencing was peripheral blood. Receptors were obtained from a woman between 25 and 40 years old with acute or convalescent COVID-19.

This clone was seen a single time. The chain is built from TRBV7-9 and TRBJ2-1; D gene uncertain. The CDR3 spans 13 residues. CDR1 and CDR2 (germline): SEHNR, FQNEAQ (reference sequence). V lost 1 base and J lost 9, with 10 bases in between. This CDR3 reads CASSLGPGGEQFF. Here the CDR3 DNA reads TGTGCCAGCAGCTTAGGGCCAGGTGGTGAGCAGTTCTTC.

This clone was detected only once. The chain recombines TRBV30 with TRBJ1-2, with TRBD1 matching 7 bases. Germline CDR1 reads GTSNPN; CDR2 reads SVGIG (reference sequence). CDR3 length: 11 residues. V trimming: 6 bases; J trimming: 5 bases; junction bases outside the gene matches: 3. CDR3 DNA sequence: TGTGCCTGCCTGACAGGGTATGGCTACACCTTC. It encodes CACLTGYGYTF.

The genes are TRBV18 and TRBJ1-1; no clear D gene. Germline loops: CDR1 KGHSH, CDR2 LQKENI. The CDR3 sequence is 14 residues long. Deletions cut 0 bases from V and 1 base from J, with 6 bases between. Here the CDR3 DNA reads TGTGCCAGCTCACCACCGGGCAGGAACACTGAAGCTTTCTTT. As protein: CASSPPGRNTEAFF.

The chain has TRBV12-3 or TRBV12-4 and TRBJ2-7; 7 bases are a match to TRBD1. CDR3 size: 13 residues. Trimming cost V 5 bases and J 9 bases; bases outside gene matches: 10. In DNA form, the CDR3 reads TGTGCCAGCAGTGACAGGGTTTCGGTCAGGCAGTACTTC. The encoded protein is CASSDRVSVRQYF.

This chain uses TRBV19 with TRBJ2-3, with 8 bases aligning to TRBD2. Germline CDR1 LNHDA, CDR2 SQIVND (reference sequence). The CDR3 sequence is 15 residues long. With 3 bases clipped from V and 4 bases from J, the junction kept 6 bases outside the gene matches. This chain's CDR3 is CASSITPGRADTQYF. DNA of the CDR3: TGTGCCAGTAGTATTACTCCCGGGAGGGCAGATACGCAGTATTTT.

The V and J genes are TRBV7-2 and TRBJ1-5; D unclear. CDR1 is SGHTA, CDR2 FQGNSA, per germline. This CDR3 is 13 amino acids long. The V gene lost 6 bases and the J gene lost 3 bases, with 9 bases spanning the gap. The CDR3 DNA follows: TGTGCCAGCAGTCACGGACTCAATCAGCCCCAGCATTTT. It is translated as CASSHGLNQPQHF.

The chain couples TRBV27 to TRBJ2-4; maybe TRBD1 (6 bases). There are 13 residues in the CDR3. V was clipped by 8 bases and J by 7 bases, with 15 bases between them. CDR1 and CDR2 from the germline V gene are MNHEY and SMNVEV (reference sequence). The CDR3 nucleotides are TGTGCCAGCGCACCCACAGGGTTTAACATTCAGTACTTC. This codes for CASAPTGFNIQYF.

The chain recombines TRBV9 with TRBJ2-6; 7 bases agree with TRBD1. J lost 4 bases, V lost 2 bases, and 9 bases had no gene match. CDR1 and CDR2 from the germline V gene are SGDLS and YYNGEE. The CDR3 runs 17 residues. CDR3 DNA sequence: TGTGCCAGCAGCGTCCCGACGACAGGGAACGGGGCCAACGTCCTGACTTTC. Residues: CASSVPTTGNGANVLTF.

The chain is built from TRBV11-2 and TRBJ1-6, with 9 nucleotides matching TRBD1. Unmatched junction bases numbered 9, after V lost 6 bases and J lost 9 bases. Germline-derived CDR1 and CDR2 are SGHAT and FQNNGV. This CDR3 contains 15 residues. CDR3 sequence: CASSLVGQGGSPLHF. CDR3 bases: TGTGCCAGCAGTCTCGTGGGACAGGGAGGTTCACCCCTCCACTTT. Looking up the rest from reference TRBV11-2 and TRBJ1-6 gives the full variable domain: EAGVAQSPRYKIIEKRQSVAFWCNPISGHATLYWYQQILGQGPKLLIQFQNNGVVDDSQLPKDRFSAERLKGVDSTLKIQPAKLEDSAVYLCASSLVGQGGSPLHFGNGTRLTVT.

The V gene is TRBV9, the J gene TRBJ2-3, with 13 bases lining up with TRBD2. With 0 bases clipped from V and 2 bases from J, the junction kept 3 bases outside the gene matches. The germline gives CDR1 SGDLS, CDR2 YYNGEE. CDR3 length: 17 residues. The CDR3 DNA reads TGTGCCAGCAGCGTAGGACTAGCGGGGGGACTCACAGATACGCAGTATTTT. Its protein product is CASSVGLAGGLTDTQYF.

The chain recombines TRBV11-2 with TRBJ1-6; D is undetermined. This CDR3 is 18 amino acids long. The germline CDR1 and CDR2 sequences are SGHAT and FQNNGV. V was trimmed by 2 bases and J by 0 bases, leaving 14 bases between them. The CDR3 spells CASSLPPGASSYNSPLHF. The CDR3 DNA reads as TGTGCCAGCAGCTTACCCCCAGGCGCGAGCTCCTATAATTCACCCCTCCACTTT. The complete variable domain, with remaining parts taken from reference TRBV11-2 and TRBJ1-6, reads EAGVAQSPRYKIIEKRQSVAFWCNPISGHATLYWYQQILGQGPKLLIQFQNNGVVDDSQLPKDRFSAERLKGVDSTLKIQPAKLEDSAVYLCASSLPPGASSYNSPLHFGNGTRLTVT.

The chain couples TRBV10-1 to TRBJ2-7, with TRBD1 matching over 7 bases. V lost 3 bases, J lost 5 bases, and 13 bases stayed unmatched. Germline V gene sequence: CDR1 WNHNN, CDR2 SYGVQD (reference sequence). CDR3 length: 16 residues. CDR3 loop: CASSDPALTGIHEQYF. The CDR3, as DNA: TGCGCCAGCAGTGATCCGGCTTTGACAGGGATTCACGAGCAGTACTTC.

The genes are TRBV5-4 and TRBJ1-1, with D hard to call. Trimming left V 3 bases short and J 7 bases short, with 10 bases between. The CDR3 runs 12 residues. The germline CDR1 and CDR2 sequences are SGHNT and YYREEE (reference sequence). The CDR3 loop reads CASSSNSLEAFF. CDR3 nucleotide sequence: TGTGCCAGCAGCTCTAACAGCCTTGAAGCTTTCTTT.

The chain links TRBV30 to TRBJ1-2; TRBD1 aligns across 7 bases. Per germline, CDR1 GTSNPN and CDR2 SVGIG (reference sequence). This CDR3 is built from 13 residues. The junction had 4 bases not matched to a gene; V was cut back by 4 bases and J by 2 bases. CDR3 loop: CAWKGARNYGYTF. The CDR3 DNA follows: TGTGCCTGGAAGGGGGCGCGAAACTATGGCTACACCTTC.

The CDR3 sequence: CASSSTSGRYNEQFF. The CDR3 region has the DNA TGTGCCAGCAGCTCAACCTCCGGGAGATACAATGAGCAGTTCTTC. The genes are TRBV6-5 and TRBJ2-1, with a tentative D call TRBD2 (6 bases). Germline CDR1 is MNHEY and CDR2 is SVGAGI. The CDR3 has 15 residues. Trimming cost V 6 bases and J 4 bases, with 16 bases left between them.

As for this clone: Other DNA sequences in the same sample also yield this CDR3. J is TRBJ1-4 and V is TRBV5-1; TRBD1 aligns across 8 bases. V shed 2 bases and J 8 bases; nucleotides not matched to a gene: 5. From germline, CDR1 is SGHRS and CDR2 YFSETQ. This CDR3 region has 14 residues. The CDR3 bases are TGCGCCAGCAGCTTAGGGACAGGAGGCGAAAAACTGTTTTTT. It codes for CASSLGTGGEKLFF.

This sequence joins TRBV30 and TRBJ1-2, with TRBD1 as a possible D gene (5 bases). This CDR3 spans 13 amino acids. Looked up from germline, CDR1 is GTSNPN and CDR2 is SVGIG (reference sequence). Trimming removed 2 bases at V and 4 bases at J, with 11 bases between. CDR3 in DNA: TGTGCCTGGAGTCCCGGCAGGGCCTATGGCTACACCTTC. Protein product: CAWSPGRAYGYTF.

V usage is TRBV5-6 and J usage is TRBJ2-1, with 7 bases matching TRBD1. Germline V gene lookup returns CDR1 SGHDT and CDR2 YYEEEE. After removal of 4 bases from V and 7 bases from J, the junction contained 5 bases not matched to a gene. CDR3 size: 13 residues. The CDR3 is CASSTDRTNEQFF. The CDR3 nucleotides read TGTGCCAGCAGCACGGACAGGACTAATGAGCAGTTCTTC.

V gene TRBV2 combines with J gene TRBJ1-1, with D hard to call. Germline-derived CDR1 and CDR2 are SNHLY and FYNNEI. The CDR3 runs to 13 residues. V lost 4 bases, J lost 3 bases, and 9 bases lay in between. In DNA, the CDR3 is TGTGCCAGCAGTGCCCTTTCGGACACTGAAGCTTTCTTT. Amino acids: CASSALSDTEAFF.

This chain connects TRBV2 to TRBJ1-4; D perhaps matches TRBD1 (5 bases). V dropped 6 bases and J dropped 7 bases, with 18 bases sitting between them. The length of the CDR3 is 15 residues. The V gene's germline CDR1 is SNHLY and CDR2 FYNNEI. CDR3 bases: TGTGCCAGCAGGGGGTTGGGGACTCCGCGTGAAAAACTGTTTTTT. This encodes CASRGLGTPREKLFF.

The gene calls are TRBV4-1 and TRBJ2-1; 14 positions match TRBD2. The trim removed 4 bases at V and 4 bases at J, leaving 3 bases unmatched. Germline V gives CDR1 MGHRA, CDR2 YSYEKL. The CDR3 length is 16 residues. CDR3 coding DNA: TGCGCCAGCAGCCTCGGGACTAGCGGGGGATACAATGAGCAGTTCTTC. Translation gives CASSLGTSGGYNEQFF.

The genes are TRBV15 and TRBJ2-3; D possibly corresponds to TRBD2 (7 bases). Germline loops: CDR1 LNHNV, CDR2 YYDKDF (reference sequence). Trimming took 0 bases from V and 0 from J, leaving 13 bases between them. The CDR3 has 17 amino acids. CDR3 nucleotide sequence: TGTGCCACCAGCAGAGATAGGGGGGGTGTTAGCACAGATACGCAGTATTTT. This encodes CATSRDRGGVSTDTQYF.

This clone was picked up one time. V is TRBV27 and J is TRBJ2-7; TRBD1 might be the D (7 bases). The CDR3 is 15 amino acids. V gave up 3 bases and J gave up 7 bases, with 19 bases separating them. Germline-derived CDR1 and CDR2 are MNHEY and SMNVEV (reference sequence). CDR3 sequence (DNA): TGTGCCAGCAGTTTCAACCCGACAGGGCGGGGAGAGCAGTACTTC. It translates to CASSFNPTGRGEQYF.

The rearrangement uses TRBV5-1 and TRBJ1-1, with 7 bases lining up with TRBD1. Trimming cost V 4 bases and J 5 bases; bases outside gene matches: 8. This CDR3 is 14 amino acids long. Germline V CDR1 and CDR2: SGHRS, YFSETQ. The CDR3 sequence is CASSRQGAETEAFF. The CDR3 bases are TGCGCCAGCAGCCGACAGGGAGCGGAAACTGAAGCTTTCTTT.